This T cell receptor (beta chain) was recorded in a study of cytomegalovirus exposure and HLA in healthy donors. Trimming pared 8 bases from V and 4 bases from J, leaving 9 bases between. The length of the CDR3 is 11 residues. Germline assignment: CDR1 ENHRY and CDR2 SYGVKD. Primers: 60 Vbeta forward and 13 Jbeta reverse. The table came from immunoSEQ multiplex PCR; TCRdb's copy has only in-frame clones and leaves some out. This sample has approximately 120,000 clones, with just under 70% found just once. This clone was detected only once. The specimen sequenced was PBMCs. The source is a woman aged 65 to 85 in good health and CMV-seropositive. This chain links TRBV10-3 with TRBJ2-7, with TRBD1 as a possible D gene (5 bases). CDR3 in DNA: TGTGCCATCCAGGACACGTACGAGCAGTACTTC. It specifies CAIQDTYEQYF.